The entry that follows covers one TCR beta chain sequence. Its antigen is unknown. Base-call qualities are not available, and no considerably larger clone is one nucleotide away. For sequencing of the TCRbeta CDR3 region, genomic DNA was extracted from the sorted cells. TCRbeta CDR3 regions were sequenced using the immunoSEQ Assay. The clones in this table, taken by TCRdb from immuneACCESS, are in-frame only. Not every clone is retained; where verified, under half of the shortfall comes from an unresolved V gene, and the cause of the rest is unknown. The sample table contains some 86,000 clones; only one count was recorded for approximately 86% of them. The leading ten clones occupy around 3.5% of the sample. The CDR3 sequence holds 10 residues, the cysteine and phenylalanine included. Only CDR3 DNA is held: 30 bases, read in frame from base 1. Cut back by 10 bases and 6 bases, the V and J ends lie 8 bases apart. The germline V gene supplies CDR1 SNHLY and CDR2 FYNNEI.

This specimen comes from a study of OX40 agonist ivuxolimab in advanced cancers. Describing the broader study: Ivuxolimab was a fully human IgG2 agonistic monoclonal antibody targeting the costimulatory receptor OX40 (CD134). Intravenous ivuxolimab was administered to patients every 2 weeks at six dose levels: 0.01, 0.1, 0.3, 1.5, 3 and 10 mg/kg. Patients were allowed to have had prior anti-PD-1, anti-PD-L1 or anti-CTLA-4 therapy, and around two fifths of the dose-escalation patients had been treated with checkpoint inhibitors. Of the roughly 51 patients in dose escalation, 19 had hepatocellular carcinoma, around 15 had melanoma, 9 had renal cell carcinoma and 9 had head and neck cancer. The paper covers the monotherapy dose-escalation part of the phase I ivuxolimab trial, which included N of about 50 patients. In the dose-escalation cohort, roughly 80% of patients were male, and the mean age was around 60 years, with a range of roughly 23 to 85. The purpose of peripheral TCRbeta sequencing was to test whether ivuxolimab changed TCR sequence diversity and led to clonal T-cell expansion. Three dose-escalation patients achieved partial responses, one with hepatocellular carcinoma and two with cutaneous melanoma.

Patients with a history of autoimmune disease or receiving systemic immunosuppression were excluded from the trial. In every dose cohort, peripheral blood was drawn for TCR sequencing at baseline, cycle 4 day 1, and cycle 7 day 1. Samples came from an open-label, multicenter, first-in-human phase I dose-escalation trial of ivuxolimab. The trial enrolled adults with locally advanced or metastatic head and neck squamous cell, hepatocellular, melanoma or renal cell carcinoma. Before TCR sequencing, CD4+ and CD8+ T cells were separately sorted from peripheral blood. Study-level results and caveats: In the 0.1-3.0 mg/kg groups, partial responders were among the patients with the lowest normalized peripheral clonal expansion, particularly in CD8+ T cells. At doses of 0.1 to 3.0 mg/kg, clonal expansion of both CD4+ and CD8+ blood T cells was observed from baseline to week 6. Which antigens the clonally expanded peripheral T cells were specific for was not determined. Low levels of normalized T-cell clonal expansion were also shown by some nonresponding patients. After ivuxolimab, more expanded clones were found on average in CD8+ T cells than in CD4+ T cells.

The input for sequencing was CD4+ or CD8+ T cells sorted from blood, taken in a trial of the OX40 agonist ivuxolimab. The chain is encoded by TRBV2 joined to TRBJ2-3; the D segment cannot be called with confidence. This clonotype was obtained from an adult with an advanced solid tumor such as melanoma, head and neck, liver or kidney cancer. The CDR3 region: CAMGADTQYF. The DNA sequence is given as TGTGCCATGGGTGCGGATACGCAGTATTTT.